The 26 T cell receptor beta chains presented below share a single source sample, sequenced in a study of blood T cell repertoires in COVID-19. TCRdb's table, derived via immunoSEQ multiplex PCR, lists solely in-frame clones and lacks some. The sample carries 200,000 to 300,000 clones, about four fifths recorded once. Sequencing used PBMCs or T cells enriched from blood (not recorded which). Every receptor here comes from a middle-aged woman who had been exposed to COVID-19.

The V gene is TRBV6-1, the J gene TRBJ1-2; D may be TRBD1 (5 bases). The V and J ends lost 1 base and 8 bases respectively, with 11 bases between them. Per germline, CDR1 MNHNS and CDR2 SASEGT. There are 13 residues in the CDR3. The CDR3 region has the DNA TGTGCCAGCAGTGAAGGATTGGGGGGAGGCTACACCTTC. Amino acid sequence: CASSEGLGGGYTF.

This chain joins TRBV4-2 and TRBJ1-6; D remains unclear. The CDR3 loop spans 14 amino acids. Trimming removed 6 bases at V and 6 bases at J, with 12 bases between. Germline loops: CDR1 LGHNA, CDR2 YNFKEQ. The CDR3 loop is CASRETQINSPLHF. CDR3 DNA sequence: TGTGCCAGCAGGGAAACACAGATTAATTCACCCCTCCACTTT.

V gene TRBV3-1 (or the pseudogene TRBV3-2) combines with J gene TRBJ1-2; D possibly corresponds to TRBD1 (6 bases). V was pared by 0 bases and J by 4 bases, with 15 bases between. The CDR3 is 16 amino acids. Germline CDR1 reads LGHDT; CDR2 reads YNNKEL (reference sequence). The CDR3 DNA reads TGTGCCAGCAGCCAAGATCGCTGGGGGCCAAGCTATGGCTACACCTTC. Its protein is CASSQDRWGPSYGYTF.

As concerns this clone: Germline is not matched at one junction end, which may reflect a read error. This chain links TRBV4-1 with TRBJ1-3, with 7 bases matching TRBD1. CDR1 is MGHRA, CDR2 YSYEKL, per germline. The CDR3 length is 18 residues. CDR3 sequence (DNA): TGCGCCAGCAGACAAGTGGATCTTGTAGGGGGCTCAGGAAACACCATATATTTT. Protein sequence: CASRQVDLVGGSGNTIYF.

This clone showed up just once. The CDR3 nucleotides are TGTGCCAGCACCCGACAGGGGGAGGACTATGGCTACACCTTC. It specifies CASTRQGEDYGYTF. The chain combines TRBV7-2 with TRBJ1-2; 9 bases match TRBD1. Losses at the gene ends were 7 bases for V and 3 bases for J; bases not matched to a gene: 6. The CDR3 has 14 residues. From germline, CDR1 is SGHTA and CDR2 FQGNSA.

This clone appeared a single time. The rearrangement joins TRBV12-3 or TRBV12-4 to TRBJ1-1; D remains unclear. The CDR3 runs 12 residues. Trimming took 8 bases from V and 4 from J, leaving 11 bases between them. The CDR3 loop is CASRPGSTEAFF. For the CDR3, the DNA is TGTGCCAGCCGCCCTGGGAGCACTGAAGCTTTCTTT.

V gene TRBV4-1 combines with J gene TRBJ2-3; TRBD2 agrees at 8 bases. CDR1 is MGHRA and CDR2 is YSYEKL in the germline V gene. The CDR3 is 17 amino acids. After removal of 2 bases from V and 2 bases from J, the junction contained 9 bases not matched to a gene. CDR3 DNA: TGCGCCAGCAGCCAACTCCGGCGGGGGGCGCCCACAGATACGCAGTATTTT. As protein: CASSQLRRGAPTDTQYF.

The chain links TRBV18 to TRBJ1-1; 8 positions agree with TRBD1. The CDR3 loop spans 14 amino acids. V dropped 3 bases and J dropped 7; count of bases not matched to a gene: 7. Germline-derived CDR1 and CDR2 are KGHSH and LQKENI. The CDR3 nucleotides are TGTGCCAGCTCACCTTCTCAGGGGGCTGATGAAGCTTTCTTT. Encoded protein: CASSPSQGADEAFF.

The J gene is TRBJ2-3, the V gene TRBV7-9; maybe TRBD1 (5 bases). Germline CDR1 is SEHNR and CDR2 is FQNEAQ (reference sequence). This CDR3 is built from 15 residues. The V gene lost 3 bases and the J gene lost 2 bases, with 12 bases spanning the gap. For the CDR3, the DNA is TGTGCCAGCAGCTTTAGTAACAGGATCACAGATACGCAGTATTTT. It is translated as CASSFSNRITDTQYF.

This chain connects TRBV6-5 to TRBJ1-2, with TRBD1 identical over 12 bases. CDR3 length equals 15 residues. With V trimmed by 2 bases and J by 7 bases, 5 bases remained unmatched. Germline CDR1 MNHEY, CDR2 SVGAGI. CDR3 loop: CASSYRDRGLGGYTF. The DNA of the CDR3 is TGTGCCAGCAGTTACAGGGACAGGGGGCTCGGTGGCTACACCTTC.

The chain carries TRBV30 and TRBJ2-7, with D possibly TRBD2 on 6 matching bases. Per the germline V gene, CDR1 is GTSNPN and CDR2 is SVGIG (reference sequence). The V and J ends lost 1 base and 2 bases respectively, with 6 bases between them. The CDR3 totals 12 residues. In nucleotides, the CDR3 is TGTGCCTGGAGTGGGGGGGCCTACGAGCAGTACTTC. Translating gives CAWSGGAYEQYF.

For the CDR3, the DNA is TGTGCCAGCAGCCGAACGAGGAATCTAGCGGGGGACTCCTACGAGCAGTACTTC. This encodes CASSRTRNLAGDSYEQYF. The chain joins TRBV7-8 to TRBJ2-7, with TRBD2 matching 10 bases. After removal of 5 bases from V and 0 bases from J, the junction contained 13 bases not matched to a gene. CDR1 and CDR2 (germline): SGHVS, FQNEAQ. This CDR3 is 18 amino acids long.

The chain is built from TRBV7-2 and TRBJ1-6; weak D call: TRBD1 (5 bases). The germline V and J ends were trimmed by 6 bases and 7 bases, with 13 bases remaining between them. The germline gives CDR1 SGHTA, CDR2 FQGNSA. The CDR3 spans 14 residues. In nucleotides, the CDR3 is TGTGCCAGCAGGGGGCAAGTTGAAAATTCACCCCTCCACTTT. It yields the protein CASRGQVENSPLHF.

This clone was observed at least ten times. CDR3 protein: CASSPGDSLNEKLFF. The CDR3 nucleotides are TGCGCCAGCAGCCCAGGGGACAGTCTTAATGAAAAACTGTTTTTT. The chain employs TRBV5-1 and TRBJ1-4; 7 bases are shared with TRBD1. Germline CDR1 is SGHRS and CDR2 is YFSETQ. The CDR3 runs to 15 residues. V trimming: 4 bases; J trimming: 4 bases; junction bases outside the gene matches: 7. The full variable domain, its missing parts supplied by reference TRBV5-1 and TRBJ1-4, is KAGVTQTPRYLIKTRGQQVTLSCSPISGHRSVSWYQQTPGQGLQFLFEYFSETQRNKGNFPGRFSGRQFSNSRSEMNVSTLELGDSALYLCASSPGDSLNEKLFFGSGTQLSVL.

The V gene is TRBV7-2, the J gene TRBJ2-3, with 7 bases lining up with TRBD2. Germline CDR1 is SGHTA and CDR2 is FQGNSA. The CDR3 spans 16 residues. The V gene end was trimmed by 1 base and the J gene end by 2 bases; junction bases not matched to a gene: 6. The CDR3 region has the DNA TGTGCCAGCAGCTTAGAGGCTAGCGGTTCCACAGATACGCAGTATTTT. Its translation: CASSLEASGSTDTQYF. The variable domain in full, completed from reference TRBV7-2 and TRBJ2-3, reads GAGVSQSPSNKVTEKGKDVELRCDPISGHTALYWYRQSLGQGLEFLIYFQGNSAPDKSGLPSDRFSAERTGGSVSTLTIQRTQQEDSAVYLCASSLEASGSTDTQYFGPGTRLTVL.

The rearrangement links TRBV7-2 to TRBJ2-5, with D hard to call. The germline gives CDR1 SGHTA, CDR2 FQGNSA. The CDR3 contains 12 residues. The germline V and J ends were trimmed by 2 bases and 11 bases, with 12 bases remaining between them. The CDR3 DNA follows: TGTGCCAGCAGCTTATGGGCTACGACGCAGTACTTC. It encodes CASSLWATTQYF.

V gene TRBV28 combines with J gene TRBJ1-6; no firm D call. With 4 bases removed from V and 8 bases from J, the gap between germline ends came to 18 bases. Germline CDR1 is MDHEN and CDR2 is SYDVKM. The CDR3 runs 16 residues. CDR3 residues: CASSSLGLGRDSPLHF. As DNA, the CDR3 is TGTGCCAGCAGTTCCCTAGGACTAGGGAGGGATTCACCCCTCCACTTT.

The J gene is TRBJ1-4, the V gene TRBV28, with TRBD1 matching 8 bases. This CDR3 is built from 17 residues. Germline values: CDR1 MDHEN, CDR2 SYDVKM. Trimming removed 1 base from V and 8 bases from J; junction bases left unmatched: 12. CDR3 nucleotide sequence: TGTGCCAGCAGTTTATATACTCGCCCGGGACAGGAGGAAAAACTGTTTTTT. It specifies CASSLYTRPGQEEKLFF.

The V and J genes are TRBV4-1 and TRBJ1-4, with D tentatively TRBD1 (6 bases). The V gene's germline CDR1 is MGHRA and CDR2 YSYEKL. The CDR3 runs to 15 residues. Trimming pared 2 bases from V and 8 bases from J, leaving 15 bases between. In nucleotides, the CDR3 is TGCGCCAGCAGCCAATCCCTACACAGGGACGAAAAACTGTTTTTT. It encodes CASSQSLHRDEKLFF.

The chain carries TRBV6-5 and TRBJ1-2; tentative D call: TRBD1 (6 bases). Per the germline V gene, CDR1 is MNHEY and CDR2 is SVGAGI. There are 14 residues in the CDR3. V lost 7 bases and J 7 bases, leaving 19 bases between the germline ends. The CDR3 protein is CASMISGTGSGYTF. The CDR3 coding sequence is TGTGCCAGCATGATTTCGGGAACAGGGAGTGGCTACACCTTC.

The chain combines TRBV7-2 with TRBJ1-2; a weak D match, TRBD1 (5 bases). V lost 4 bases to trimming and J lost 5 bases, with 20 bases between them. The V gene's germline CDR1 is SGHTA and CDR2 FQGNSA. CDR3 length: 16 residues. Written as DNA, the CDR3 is TGTGCCAGCAGCTCCCCACTTAAACGGGGGGGGTATGGCTACACCTTC. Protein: CASSSPLKRGGYGYTF.

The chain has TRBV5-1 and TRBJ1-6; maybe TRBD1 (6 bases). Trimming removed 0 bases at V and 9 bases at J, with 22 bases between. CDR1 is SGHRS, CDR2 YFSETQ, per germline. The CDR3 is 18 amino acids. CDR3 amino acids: CASSLGETGNWGGSPLHF. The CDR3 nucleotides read TGCGCCAGCAGCTTGGGGGAAACAGGGAACTGGGGTGGTTCACCCCTCCACTTT.

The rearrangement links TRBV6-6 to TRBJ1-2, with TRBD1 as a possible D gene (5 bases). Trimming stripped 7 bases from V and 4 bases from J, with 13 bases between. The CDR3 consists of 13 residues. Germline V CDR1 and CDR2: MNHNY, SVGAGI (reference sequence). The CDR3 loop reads CASTPGGPYGYTF. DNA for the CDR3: TGTGCCAGCACGCCCGGGGGTCCCTATGGCTACACCTTC.

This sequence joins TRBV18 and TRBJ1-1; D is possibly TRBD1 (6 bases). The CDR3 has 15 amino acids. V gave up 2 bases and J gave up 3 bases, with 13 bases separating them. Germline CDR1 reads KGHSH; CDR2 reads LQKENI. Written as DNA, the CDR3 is TGTGCCAGCTCACCAACAATGGACAGTGACACTGAAGCTTTCTTT. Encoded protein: CASSPTMDSDTEAFF.

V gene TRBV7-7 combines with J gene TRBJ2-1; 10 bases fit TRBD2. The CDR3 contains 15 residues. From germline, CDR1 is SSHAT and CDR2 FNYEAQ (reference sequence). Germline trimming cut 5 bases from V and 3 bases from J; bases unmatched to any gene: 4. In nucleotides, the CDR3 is TGTGCCAGCAGCAGCGGGGGGGCCGGCTACAATGAGCAGTTCTTC. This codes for CASSSGGAGYNEQFF.

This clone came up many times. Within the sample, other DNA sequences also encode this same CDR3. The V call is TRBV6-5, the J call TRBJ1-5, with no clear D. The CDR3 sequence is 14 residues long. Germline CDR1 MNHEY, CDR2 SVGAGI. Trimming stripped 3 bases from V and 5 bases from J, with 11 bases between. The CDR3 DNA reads TGTGCCAGCAGTTATCTGGGCGGGGATCAGCCCCAGCATTTT. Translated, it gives CASSYLGGDQPQHF.